The 32 T cell receptor beta chains in this list originate from one sample, sequenced in a study of CXCR3-negative and CXCR3-positive naive CD8 T cells. Study-level findings and limits: Naive cells that were CXCR3-positive had more hydrophobic TRB CDR3s (compared with CXCR3-negative naive cells).

The TRB cDNA libraries were prepared by 5' RACE with UMI labels. TCRdb reprocessed the 5' RACE reads and stores each CDR3 protein as one record, lacking DNA. Listed are over 95,000 distinct CDR3 sequences; approximately 0.38% falls within the top ten. These receptors' targets are unknown. Sample: naive CXCR3+ CD8+ T cells from blood. Subset of the sample: CD45RO-CCR7+CD27+CD95- naive CD8+ T cells expressing CXCR3 (TNR3+). The origin of the receptors is a human donor in good health. Some clones in this sample may be carry-over from other donors' samples.

The chain uses TRBV14 and TRBJ2-4. This CDR3 has 15 amino acids. CDR1 is SGHDN, CDR2 FVKESK, per germline. This CDR3 is CASSPRGDGKNIQYF.

This chain joins TRBV6-1 and TRBJ2-7. The CDR3 loop spans 15 amino acids. In germline, CDR1 is MNHNS, CDR2 SASEGT. CDR3: CASSVFQGGTYEQYF.

This chain connects TRBV21-1 to TRBJ1-4. TRBV21-1 constitutes a pseudogene. The CDR3 runs to 17 residues. This CDR3 reads CASILLHGGRINEKLFF.

The V gene is TRBV7-9, the J gene TRBJ2-1; the TCRdb call, TRBD1, lacks DNA for checking. Germline CDR1 and CDR2: SEHNR and FQNEAQ (reference sequence). The CDR3 extends over 14 amino acids. The CDR3 is CASSFGGDSNEQFF. Filled out from reference TRBV7-9 and TRBJ2-1, the complete variable domain reads DTGVSQNPRHKITKRGQNVTFRCDPISEHNRLYWYRQTLGQGPEFLTYFQNEAQLEKSRLLSDRFSAERPKGSFSTLEIQRTEQGDSAMYLCASSFGGDSNEQFFGPGTRLTVL.

The chain combines TRBV29-1 with TRBJ2-2. The CDR3 length is 13 residues. Germline assignment: CDR1 SQVTM and CDR2 ANQGSEA. The CDR3 spells CSVGQPNTGELFF.

The rearrangement uses TRBV29-1 and TRBJ2-7; TCRdb gives TRBD1 as the D gene, but with no DNA this cannot be confirmed. Germline V gene lookup returns CDR1 SQVTM and CDR2 ANQGSEA. CDR3 length: 14 residues. The CDR3 sequence is CSVEDRAPTYEQYF.

The genes are TRBV6-2 or TRBV6-3 and TRBJ2-7; the D gene TCRdb calls, TRBD2, cannot be checked with no DNA. This CDR3 contains 15 residues. CDR1 is MNHEY, CDR2 SVGEGT, per germline. The CDR3 region is CASRFAREVQGEQYF.

The chain combines TRBV4-3 with TRBJ2-1; TCRdb calls TRBD1, which cannot be checked without DNA. The V gene's germline CDR1 is LGHNA and CDR2 YSLEER. The CDR3 is 18 residues long. CDR3 in amino acids: CASSQDRVGTKSYNEQFF.

V is TRBV7-8 and J is TRBJ2-2; the TCRdb D gene call, TRBD2, has no DNA to confirm it. The CDR3 is 16 residues long. Germline V lookup: CDR1 SGHVS, CDR2 FQNEAQ. CDR3 region: CASSTTSGMNSGELFF. Full variable domain (rest looked up from reference TRBV7-8 and TRBJ2-2): GAGVSQSPRYKVAKRGQDVALRCDPISGHVSLFWYQQALGQGPEFLTYFQNEAQLDKSGLPSDRFFAERPEGSVSTLKIQRTQQEDSAVYLCASSTTSGMNSGELFFGEGSRLTVL.

This sequence joins TRBV6-2 or TRBV6-3 and TRBJ2-3; as DNA is missing, the TRBD1 call by TCRdb cannot be tested. Per the germline V gene, CDR1 is MNHEY and CDR2 is SVGEGT. This CDR3 comprises 17 residues. The CDR3 loop reads CASSYPQGHFNTDTQYF.

The chain employs TRBV4-2 and TRBJ2-3; checking the TCRdb D call of TRBD2 is not possible without DNA. CDR3 size: 16 residues. The germline V gene encodes CDR1 LGHNA and CDR2 YNFKEQ. CDR3 amino acids: CASSQDGGGSTDTQYF.

The rearrangement links TRBV7-8 to TRBJ2-1; the D gene TCRdb calls, TRBD1, cannot be checked with no DNA. The CDR3 consists of 17 residues. Germline V lookup: CDR1 SGHVS, CDR2 FQNEAQ. CDR3 residues: CASSPWTGMGSYNEQFF.

The chain uses TRBV6-4 and TRBJ2-5; with no DNA, the TCRdb D assignment of TRBD1 cannot be verified. Per the germline V gene, CDR1 is MRHNA and CDR2 is SNTAGT. This CDR3 has 13 residues. CDR3 sequence: CAALGLGRETQYF.

The chain joins TRBV19 to TRBJ2-7. From germline, CDR1 is LNHDA and CDR2 SQIVND (reference sequence). The CDR3 is 11 residues long. This chain's CDR3 is CASSITGEQYF. The full variable domain, its missing parts supplied by reference TRBV19 and TRBJ2-7, is DGGITQSPKYLFRKEGQNVTLSCEQNLNHDAMYWYRQDPGQGLRLIYYSQIVNDFQKGDIAEGYSVSREKKESFPLTVTSAQKNPTAFYLCASSITGEQYFGPGTRLTVT.

The V and J genes are TRBV7-9 and TRBJ2-5. This CDR3 contains 13 residues. Looked up from germline, CDR1 is SEHNR and CDR2 is FQNEAQ (reference sequence). The CDR3 sequence is CASSSSNEETQYF.

J is TRBJ2-7 and V is TRBV12-3 or TRBV12-4. The CDR3 is made up of 15 amino acids. CDR3: CASSGFPGVPNEQYF.

The V and J genes are TRBV28 and TRBJ2-7; TCRdb selects TRBD1, and the lack of DNA leaves this call unchecked. The germline V gene encodes CDR1 MDHEN and CDR2 SYDVKM. The CDR3 runs 16 residues. This chain's CDR3 is CASSFPRDIMTYEQYF. The entire variable domain, with the rest obtained from reference TRBV28 and TRBJ2-7, is as follows: DVKVTQSSRYLVKRTGEKVFLECVQDMDHENMFWYRQDPGLGLRLIYFSYDVKMKEKGDIPEGYSVSREKKERFSLILESASTNQTSMYLCASSFPRDIMTYEQYFGPGTRLTVT.

This rearrangement joins TRBV19 to TRBJ2-1; TCRdb calls TRBD1, which cannot be checked without DNA. Germline values: CDR1 LNHDA, CDR2 SQIVND (reference sequence). The CDR3 consists of 15 residues. CDR3 sequence: CASTRGPTSYNEQFF.

V and J are TRBV13 and TRBJ2-5; the TRBD1 assignment by TCRdb is unverifiable without DNA. Germline values: CDR1 PRHDT, CDR2 FYEKMQ (reference sequence). The CDR3 is 16 amino acids. The CDR3 sequence is CASSQGRLATQETQYF.

This rearrangement joins TRBV20-1 to TRBJ2-7; there is no DNA to check the TCRdb D call of TRBD2. Germline loops: CDR1 DFQATT, CDR2 SNEGSKA (reference sequence). The CDR3 sequence is 14 residues long. CDR3 protein: CSARVRGGVKEQYF.

The V gene is TRBV9, the J gene TRBJ1-2; as DNA is missing, the TRBD1 call by TCRdb cannot be tested. The germline CDR1 and CDR2 sequences are SGDLS and YYNGEE. CDR3 size: 15 residues. CDR3 amino acids: CASSEGTGGSYGYTF. Combining the CDR3 with reference TRBV9 and TRBJ1-2 gives the whole variable domain DSGVTQTPKHLITATGQRVTLRCSPRSGDLSVYWYQQSLDQGLQFLIQYYNGEERAKGNILERFSAQQFPDLHSELNLSSLELGDSALYFCASSEGTGGSYGYTFGSGTRLTVV.

The V gene is TRBV29-1, the J gene TRBJ1-2. CDR3 size: 11 residues. CDR1 and CDR2 from the germline V gene are SQVTM and ANQGSEA. The CDR3 is CSVPSEGGYTF. The full variable domain, completed using reference TRBV29-1 and TRBJ1-2, is SAVISQKPSRDICQRGTSLTIQCQVDSQVTMMFWYRQQPGQSLTLIATANQGSEATYESGFVIDKFPISRPNLTFSTLTVSNMSPEDSSIYLCSVPSEGGYTFGSGTRLTVV.

CDR3 region: CAISESSAGTSTDTQYF. This chain links TRBV10-3 with TRBJ2-3; TCRdb indicates TRBD2, and absent DNA this call remains unverified. Germline V gives CDR1 ENHRY, CDR2 SYGVKD. The CDR3 totals 17 residues.

The chain has TRBV19 and TRBJ2-1; TCRdb reports TRBD1, a call that lacks DNA to check it against. The CDR3 spans 16 residues. Germline V gives CDR1 LNHDA, CDR2 SQIVND (reference sequence). CDR3 loop: CASSMTGGLPVNEQFF.

The chain recombines TRBV9 with TRBJ2-7; with no DNA, the TCRdb D assignment of TRBD2 cannot be verified. CDR1 and CDR2 from the germline V gene are SGDLS and YYNGEE. The CDR3 totals 14 residues. CDR3 protein: CASSVGTGHYEQYF.

The gene calls are TRBV5-1 and TRBJ1-5; TCRdb designates TRBD1, a call that cannot be tested without DNA. The CDR3 loop spans 17 amino acids. Looked up from germline, CDR1 is SGHRS and CDR2 is YFSETQ. CDR3 residues: CASRPDTYPKSNQPQHF.

This chain uses TRBV5-1 with TRBJ2-7; with no DNA, the TCRdb D assignment of TRBD2 cannot be verified. CDR3 length equals 19 residues. The germline V gene has CDR1 SGHRS and CDR2 YFSETQ. The CDR3 protein is CASSEPAGLAGAWGYEQYF.

The chain links TRBV29-1 to TRBJ2-1; TCRdb proposes TRBD1, but this gene call is untestable without DNA. The CDR3 covers 15 residues. Per the germline V gene, CDR1 is SQVTM and CDR2 is ANQGSEA. CDR3 sequence: CSVEDSRGPYNEQFF.

The CDR3 here is CASSTRAMGQGGDGYTF. The genes are TRBV9 and TRBJ1-2; TCRdb returns TRBD1, unconfirmable since there is no DNA. The CDR3 spans 17 residues. Germline CDR1 reads SGDLS; CDR2 reads YYNGEE.

V is TRBV7-6 and J is TRBJ2-7; TCRdb outputs TRBD1, but without DNA this stays unchecked. This CDR3 has 13 residues. The germline CDR1 and CDR2 sequences are SGHVS and FNYEAQ. CDR3 region: CASSPGPYYEQYF.

V and J are TRBV9 and TRBJ2-7; TCRdb proposes TRBD1, but this gene call is untestable without DNA. CDR1 SGDLS and CDR2 YYNGEE come from the germline V gene. The CDR3 length is 15 residues. This chain's CDR3 is CASSVSSGTTYEQYF. The whole variable domain, filled in from reference TRBV9 and TRBJ2-7, reads DSGVTQTPKHLITATGQRVTLRCSPRSGDLSVYWYQQSLDQGLQFLIQYYNGEERAKGNILERFSAQQFPDLHSELNLSSLELGDSALYFCASSVSSGTTYEQYFGPGTRLTVT.

The chain employs TRBV29-1 and TRBJ2-7; TCRdb returns TRBD1, unconfirmable since there is no DNA. The CDR3 has 13 amino acids. Germline assignment: CDR1 SQVTM and CDR2 ANQGSEA. The chain's CDR3 is CSVGTGGDHEQYF.